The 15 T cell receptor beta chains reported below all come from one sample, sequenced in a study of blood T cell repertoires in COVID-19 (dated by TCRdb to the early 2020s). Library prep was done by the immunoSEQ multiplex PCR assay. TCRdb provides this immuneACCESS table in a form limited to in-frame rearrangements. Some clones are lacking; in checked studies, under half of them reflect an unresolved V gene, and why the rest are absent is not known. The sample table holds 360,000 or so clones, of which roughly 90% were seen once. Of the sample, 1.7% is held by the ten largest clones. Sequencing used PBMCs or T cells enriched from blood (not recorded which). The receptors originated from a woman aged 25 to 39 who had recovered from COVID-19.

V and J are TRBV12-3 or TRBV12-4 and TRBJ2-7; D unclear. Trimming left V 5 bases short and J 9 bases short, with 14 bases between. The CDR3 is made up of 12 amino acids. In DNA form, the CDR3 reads TGTGCCAGCAGTCCGCCCCGAGGCGGGCAGTACTTC. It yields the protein CASSPPRGGQYF.

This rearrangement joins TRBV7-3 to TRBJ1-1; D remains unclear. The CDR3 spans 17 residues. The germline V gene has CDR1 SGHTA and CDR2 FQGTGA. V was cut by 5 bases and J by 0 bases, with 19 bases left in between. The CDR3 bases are TGTGCCAGCAGCCGGCACGGGGTGTACTCCATGAACACTGAAGCTTTCTTT. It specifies CASSRHGVYSMNTEAFF. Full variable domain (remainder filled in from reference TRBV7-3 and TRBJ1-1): GAGVSQTPSNKVTEKGKYVELRCDPISGHTALYWYRQSLGQGPEFLIYFQGTGAADDSGLPNDRFFAVRPEGSVSTLKIQRTERGDSAVYLCASSRHGVYSMNTEAFFGQGTRLTVV.

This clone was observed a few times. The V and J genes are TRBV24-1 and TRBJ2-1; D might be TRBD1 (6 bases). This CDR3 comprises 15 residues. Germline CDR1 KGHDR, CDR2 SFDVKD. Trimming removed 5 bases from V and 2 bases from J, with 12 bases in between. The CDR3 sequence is CATSVYRVTYNEQFF. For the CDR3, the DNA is TGTGCCACCAGTGTTTACAGGGTGACCTACAATGAGCAGTTCTTC.

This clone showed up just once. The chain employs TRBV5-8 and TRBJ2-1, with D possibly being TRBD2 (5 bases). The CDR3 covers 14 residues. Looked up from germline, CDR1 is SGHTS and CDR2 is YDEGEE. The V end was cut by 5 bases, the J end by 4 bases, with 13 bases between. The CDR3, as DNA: TGTGCCAGCAGGTTTGGGTCGGGGTACAATGAGCAGTTCTTC. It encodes CASRFGSGYNEQFF. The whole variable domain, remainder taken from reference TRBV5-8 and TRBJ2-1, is EAGVTQSPTHLIKTRGQQATLRCSPISGHTSVYWYQQALGLGLQFLLWYDEGEERNRGNFPPRFSGRQFPNYSSELNVNALELEDSALYLCASRFGSGYNEQFFGPGTRLTVL.

The CDR3 sequence is CASSQGLGQGALGYTF. Written as DNA, the CDR3 is TGTGCCAGCAGCCAAGGCTTAGGACAGGGGGCGCTTGGCTACACCTTC. V is TRBV4-2 and J is TRBJ1-2, with 11 bases matching TRBD1. Unmatched junction bases numbered 8, after V lost 1 base and J lost 7 bases. Germline lookup yields CDR1 LGHNA and CDR2 YNFKEQ. The CDR3 is made up of 16 amino acids.

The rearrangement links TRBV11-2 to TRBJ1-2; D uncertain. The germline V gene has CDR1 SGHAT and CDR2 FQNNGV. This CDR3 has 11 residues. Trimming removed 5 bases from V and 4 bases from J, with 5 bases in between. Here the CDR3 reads CASSLSYGYTF. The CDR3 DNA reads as TGTGCCAGCAGCCTCAGCTATGGCTACACCTTC.

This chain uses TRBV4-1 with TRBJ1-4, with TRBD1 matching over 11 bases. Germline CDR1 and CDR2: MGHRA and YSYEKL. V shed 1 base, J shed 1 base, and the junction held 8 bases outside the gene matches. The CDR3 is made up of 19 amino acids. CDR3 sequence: CASSQVSTDRGRTNEKLFF. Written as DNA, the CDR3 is TGCGCCAGCAGCCAAGTATCTACGGACAGGGGGCGAACTAATGAAAAACTGTTTTTT.

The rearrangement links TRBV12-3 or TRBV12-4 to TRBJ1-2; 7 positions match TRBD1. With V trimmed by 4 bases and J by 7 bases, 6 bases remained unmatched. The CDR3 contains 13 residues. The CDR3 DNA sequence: TGTGCCAGCAGTTCGACAGGGCGGCTTGGCTACACCTTC. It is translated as CASSSTGRLGYTF.

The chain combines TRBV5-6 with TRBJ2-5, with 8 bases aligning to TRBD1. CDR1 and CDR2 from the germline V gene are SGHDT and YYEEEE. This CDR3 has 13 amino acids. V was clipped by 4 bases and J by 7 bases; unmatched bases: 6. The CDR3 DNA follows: TGTGCCAGCAGCCAGGACAGGGTAGCGACCCAGTACTTC. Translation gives CASSQDRVATQYF.

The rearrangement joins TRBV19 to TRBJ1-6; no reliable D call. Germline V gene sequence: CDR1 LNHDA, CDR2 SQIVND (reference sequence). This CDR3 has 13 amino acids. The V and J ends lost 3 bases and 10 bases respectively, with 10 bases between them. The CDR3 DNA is TGTGCCAGTAGTATTCGGGGTAACTCACCCCTCCACTTT. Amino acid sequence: CASSIRGNSPLHF.

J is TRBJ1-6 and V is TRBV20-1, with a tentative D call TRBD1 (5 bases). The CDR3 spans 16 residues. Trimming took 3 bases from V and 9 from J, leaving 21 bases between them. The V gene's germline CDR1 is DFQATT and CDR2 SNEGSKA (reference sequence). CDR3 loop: CSASAVVGQGGSPLHF. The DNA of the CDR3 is TGCAGTGCTAGTGCGGTCGTTGGGCAGGGAGGTTCACCCCTCCACTTT.

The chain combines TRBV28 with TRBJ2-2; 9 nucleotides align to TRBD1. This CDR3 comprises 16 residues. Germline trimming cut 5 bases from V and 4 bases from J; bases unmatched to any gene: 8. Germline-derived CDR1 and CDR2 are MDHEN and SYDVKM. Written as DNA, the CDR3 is TGTGCCAGCAGTAGTACAGGGGGCCTCGGCACCGGGGAGCTGTTTTTT. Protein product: CASSSTGGLGTGELFF.

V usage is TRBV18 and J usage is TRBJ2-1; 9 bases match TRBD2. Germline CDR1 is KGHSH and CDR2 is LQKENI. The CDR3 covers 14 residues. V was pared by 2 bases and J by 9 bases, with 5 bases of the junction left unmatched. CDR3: CASSPAGGPPEQFF. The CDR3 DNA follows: TGTGCCAGCTCACCAGCGGGAGGGCCCCCTGAGCAGTTCTTC.

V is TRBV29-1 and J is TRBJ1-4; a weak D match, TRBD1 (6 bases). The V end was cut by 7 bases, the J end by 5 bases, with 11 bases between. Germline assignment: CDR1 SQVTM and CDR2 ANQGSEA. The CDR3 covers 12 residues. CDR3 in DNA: TGCAGCGCTGGACAGCTAAATGAAAAACTGTTTTTT. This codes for CSAGQLNEKLFF.

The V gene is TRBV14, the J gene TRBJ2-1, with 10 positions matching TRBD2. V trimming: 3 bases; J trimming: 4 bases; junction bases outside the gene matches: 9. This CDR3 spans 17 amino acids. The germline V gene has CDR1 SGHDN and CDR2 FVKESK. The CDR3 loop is CASSQIHSGGSYNEQFF. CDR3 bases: TGTGCCAGCAGCCAGATTCATAGCGGGGGGAGTTACAATGAGCAGTTCTTC.